One and the same sample provided the 21 T cell receptor beta chains below, sequenced in a study of neurological immune-mediated disorders. TCRdb re-called the 5' RACE reads through MiXCR, storing one row per CDR3 protein. Of about 62,000 distinct CDR3 sequences in the sample, around 3.8% are singletons; the top ten hold 2.2%. The sequencing sample was made of PBMCs. The receptors come from a woman between 45 and 65 years old with multiple sclerosis.

There are many counts of this clonotype. This chain links TRBV20-1 with TRBJ1-5, with D tentatively TRBD1 (5 bases). CDR3 length: 12 amino acids. CDR1 DFQATT and CDR2 SNEGSKA come from the germline V gene (reference sequence). V was pared by 5 bases and J by 4 bases, with 9 bases between. DNA of the CDR3: TGCAGTGCTTACGACAGAAATCAGCCCCAGCATTTT. Translation: CSAYDRNQPQHF.

This clonotype was seen at least ten times. The J gene is TRBJ2-7, the V gene TRBV10-3; D call uncertain. The CDR3 has 13 residues. Trimming removed 0 bases from V and 6 bases from J, with 9 bases in between. Germline values: CDR1 ENHRY, CDR2 SYGVKD. CDR3: CAISESAIAEQYF. CDR3 DNA sequence: TGTGCCATCAGTGAGTCGGCAATAGCCGAGCAGTACTTC.

With respect to this clonotype: Sequence at one end of the junction differs from germline and may be a read error. This chain connects TRBV20-1 to TRBJ1-3, with D possibly TRBD1 on 6 matching bases. Germline V gene lookup returns CDR1 DFQATT and CDR2 SNEGSKA (reference sequence). The CDR3 is 15 residues long. CDR3 DNA sequence: TGCAGTGCTGAGGGACACCGCGGGGATGGAAAAACCATATATTTT. This gives the protein CSAEGHRGDGKTIYF.

This clonotype was observed at least ten times. The chain has TRBV9 and TRBJ2-1; TRBD2 aligns across 7 bases. The germline gives CDR1 SGDLS, CDR2 YYNGEE. This CDR3 region has 14 residues. V dropped 4 bases and J dropped 6; count of bases not matched to a gene: 7. The CDR3 is CASSPGGGGNEQFF. In DNA, the CDR3 is TGTGCCAGCAGCCCCGGCGGGGGAGGCAATGAGCAGTTCTTC.

This clonotype was found many times. The rearrangement uses TRBV9 and TRBJ2-3; D may correspond to TRBD1 or TRBD2 (5 bases each). CDR3 length: 15 amino acids. Germline V gives CDR1 SGDLS, CDR2 YYNGEE. Trimming pared 4 bases from V and 2 bases from J, leaving 14 bases between. This CDR3 reads CASSSLTGATDTQYF. In nucleotides, the CDR3 is TGTGCCAGCAGCTCACTAACCGGGGCCACAGATACGCAGTATTTT.

This clonotype was seen many times. V and J are TRBV7-2 and TRBJ2-5, with 9 positions matching TRBD2. CDR3 length: 16 residues. Germline V CDR1 and CDR2: SGHTA, FQGNSA. V was pared by 3 bases and J by 4 bases, with 9 bases of the junction left unmatched. The CDR3 DNA is TGTGCCAGCAGCTTCCGGGTAGCGGGAGCGCTAGAGACCCAGTACTTC. As protein: CASSFRVAGALETQYF.

This clonotype was seen a few times. An end of the junction differs from the germline gene, which may be a read error. The chain employs TRBV7-3 and TRBJ1-6; D remains unclear. CDR1 and CDR2 from the germline V gene are SGHTA and FQGTGA. CDR3 length: 13 amino acids. Here the CDR3 DNA reads TGTGCCAGCAGCTTACAAAATAATTCACCCCTCAACTTT. It yields the protein CASSLQNNSPLNF.

This clonotype was seen many times. The chain recombines TRBV20-1 with TRBJ2-7; 7 bases are a match to TRBD1. V lost 6 bases, J lost 2 bases, and 10 bases stayed unmatched. The CDR3 extends over 14 amino acids. Germline values: CDR1 DFQATT, CDR2 SNEGSKA (reference sequence). Here the CDR3 reads CSALSTGLTYEQYF. The DNA for the CDR3 is TGCAGTGCCCTGTCGACAGGGTTGACCTACGAGCAGTACTTC.

This clonotype was recorded at least ten times. The V and J genes are TRBV5-1 and TRBJ2-2; D is unclear. V was shortened by 0 bases and J by 0 bases, with 9 bases between the two germline ends. There are 16 residues in the CDR3. In germline, CDR1 is SGHRS, CDR2 YFSETQ. CDR3 nucleotide sequence: TGCGCCAGCAGCTTGGCCATAGGACCGAACACCGGGGAGCTGTTTTTT. Translation: CASSLAIGPNTGELFF.

This clonotype was seen ten or more times. The chain links TRBV10-3 to TRBJ1-2, with D possibly TRBD1 on 6 matching bases. The CDR3 totals 16 residues. CDR1 ENHRY and CDR2 SYGVKD come from the germline V gene. Trimming took 0 bases from V and 7 from J, leaving 18 bases between them. The DNA for the CDR3 is TGTGCCATCAGTGAGTCATCCACGGGGGGCCTATTTGGCTACACCTTC. Protein product: CAISESSTGGLFGYTF.

On this clonotype: This clone may be a read error of a much larger clone one base away. V gene TRBV5-1 combines with J gene TRBJ2-3; unclear D gene. The germline gives CDR1 SGHRS, CDR2 YFSETQ. The CDR3 consists of 13 residues. As DNA, the CDR3 is TGCGCCTGCAGCAGCCATAGCACAGATACGCAGTATTTT. It encodes CACSSHSTDTQYF.

This clonotype was counted many times. The genes are TRBV20-1 and TRBJ2-7; the D gene is possibly TRBD1 (5 bases). The CDR3 is 15 amino acids. Trimming removed 6 bases at V and 4 bases at J, with 22 bases between. Germline-derived CDR1 and CDR2 are DFQATT and SNEGSKA (reference sequence). In nucleotides, the CDR3 is TGCAGTGCGGATCCCTCTCTGGGCAGGGAATACGAGCAGTACTTC. It is translated as CSADPSLGREYEQYF.

The sample holds many counts of this clonotype. The V gene is TRBV18, the J gene TRBJ2-5; TRBD2 agrees at 10 bases. CDR3 length: 14 residues. Germline CDR1 and CDR2: KGHSH and LQKENI. Losses at the gene ends were 3 bases for V and 4 bases for J; bases not matched to a gene: 2. DNA for the CDR3: TGTGCCAGCTCACCTAGACTAGCGGGAGAGACCCAGTACTTC. Translating gives CASSPRLAGETQYF.

This clonotype has a count of ten or more. Relative to the germline gene, one junction end is altered; a read error may explain this. The gene calls are TRBV5-1 and TRBJ2-7; D not resolved. Germline V gene lookup returns CDR1 SGHRS and CDR2 YFSETQ. This CDR3 region has 12 residues. The CDR3, as DNA: TGTGCCAGCAGCACGGGCAGCTACGAGCAGTACTTC. Protein sequence: CASSTGSYEQYF.

This clonotype was counted at least ten times. This rearrangement joins TRBV6-6 to TRBJ1-1, with 7 bases matching TRBD1. Per germline, CDR1 MNHNY and CDR2 SVGAGI (reference sequence). The trim removed 0 bases at V and 1 base at J, leaving 5 bases unmatched. The CDR3 is made up of 16 amino acids. CDR3 loop: CASSYSTGMRNTEAFF. The CDR3 DNA reads as TGTGCCAGCAGTTACTCGACAGGGATGAGGAACACTGAAGCTTTCTTT.

This clonotype was counted many times. The chain joins TRBV27 to TRBJ2-5, with a possible D match to TRBD2 (5 bases). Trimming stripped 5 bases from V and 2 bases from J, with 12 bases between. Looked up from germline, CDR1 is MNHEY and CDR2 is SMNVEV (reference sequence). This CDR3 comprises 14 residues. CDR3 sequence reads: CASSVFGIQETQYF. In nucleotides, the CDR3 is TGTGCCAGCAGTGTATTCGGGATACAAGAGACCCAGTACTTC.

This clonotype appeared many times. The chain couples TRBV18 to TRBJ1-1, with unresolved D. V was pared by 3 bases and J by 2 bases, with 10 bases between. The CDR3 contains 14 residues. The V gene's germline CDR1 is KGHSH and CDR2 LQKENI. CDR3: CASSPNQDNTEAFF. The CDR3 DNA follows: TGTGCCAGCTCACCGAATCAGGACAACACTGAAGCTTTCTTT.

This clonotype was recorded many times. The gene calls are TRBV11-3 and TRBJ1-3; a possible D gene is TRBD1 (5 bases). This CDR3 region has 14 residues. V was shortened by 5 bases and J by 4 bases, with 12 bases between the two germline ends. The germline V gene encodes CDR1 SGHNT and CDR2 YENEEA. The CDR3: CASSIRDPGNTIYF. In nucleotides, the CDR3 is TGTGCCAGCAGCATCCGGGACCCAGGAAACACCATATATTTT.

Many counts were recorded for this clonotype. This chain connects TRBV3-1 to TRBJ2-1; 12 positions match TRBD2. V gave up 5 bases and J gave up 9 bases; unmatched junction bases: 11. The length of the CDR3 is 16 residues. The germline CDR1 and CDR2 sequences are LGHDT and YNNKEL (reference sequence). The CDR3 is CASSGRLAGEYGEQFF. The CDR3 region has the DNA TGTGCCAGCAGCGGTAGACTAGCGGGAGAGTACGGTGAGCAGTTCTTC.

This clonotype has a count of ten or more. The chain couples TRBV29-1 to TRBJ2-1, with D possibly matching TRBD2 (6 bases). The CDR3 has 13 residues. Trimming took 6 bases from V and 5 from J, leaving 14 bases between them. CDR1 and CDR2 (germline): SQVTM, ANQGSEA. The CDR3 region has the DNA TGCAGCGTCCTGGGACTCGAAAACAATGAGCAGTTCTTC. It translates to CSVLGLENNEQFF.

This clonotype was seen at least ten times. This rearrangement joins TRBV10-3 to TRBJ1-3; possible D gene TRBD1, 5 bases. V lost 6 bases, J lost 0 bases, and 9 bases lay in between. This CDR3 contains 14 residues. Germline-derived CDR1 and CDR2 are ENHRY and SYGVKD. The CDR3 nucleotides read TGTGCCATCAGGCCCGACAGCTCTGGAAACACCATATATTTT. It codes for CAIRPDSSGNTIYF.